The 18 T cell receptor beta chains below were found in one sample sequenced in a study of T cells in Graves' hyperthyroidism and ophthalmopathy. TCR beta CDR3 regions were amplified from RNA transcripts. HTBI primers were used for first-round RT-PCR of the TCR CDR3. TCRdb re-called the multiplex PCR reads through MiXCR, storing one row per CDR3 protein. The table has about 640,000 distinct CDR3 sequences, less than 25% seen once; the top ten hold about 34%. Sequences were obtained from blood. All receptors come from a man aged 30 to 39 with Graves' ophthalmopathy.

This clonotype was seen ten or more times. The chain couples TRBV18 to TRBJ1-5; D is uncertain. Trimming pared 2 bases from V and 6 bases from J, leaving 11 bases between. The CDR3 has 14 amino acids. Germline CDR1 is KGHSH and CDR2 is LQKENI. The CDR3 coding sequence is TGTGCCAGCTCACCAGACCGGGTTGGTCAGCCCCAGCATTTT. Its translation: CASSPDRVGQPQHF.

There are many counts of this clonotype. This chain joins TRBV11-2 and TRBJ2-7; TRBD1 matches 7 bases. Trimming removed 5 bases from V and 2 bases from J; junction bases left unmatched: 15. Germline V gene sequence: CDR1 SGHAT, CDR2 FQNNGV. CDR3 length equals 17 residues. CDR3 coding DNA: TGTGCCAGCAGCCATAGGGAATACAGGGGTTGGACCTACGAGCAGTACTTC. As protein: CASSHREYRGWTYEQYF. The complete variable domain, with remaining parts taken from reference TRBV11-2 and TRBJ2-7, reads EAGVAQSPRYKIIEKRQSVAFWCNPISGHATLYWYQQILGQGPKLLIQFQNNGVVDDSQLPKDRFSAERLKGVDSTLKIQPAKLEDSAVYLCASSHREYRGWTYEQYFGPGTRLTVT.

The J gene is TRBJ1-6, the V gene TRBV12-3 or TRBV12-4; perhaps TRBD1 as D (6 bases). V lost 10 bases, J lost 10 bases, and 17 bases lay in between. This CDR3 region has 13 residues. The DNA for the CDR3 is TGTGCCACACAGGGACGGTTTGGGTCACCCCTCCACTTT. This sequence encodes CATQGRFGSPLHF.

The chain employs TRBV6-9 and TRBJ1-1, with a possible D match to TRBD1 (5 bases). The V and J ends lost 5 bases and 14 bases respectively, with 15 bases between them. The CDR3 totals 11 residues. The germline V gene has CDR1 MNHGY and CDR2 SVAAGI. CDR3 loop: CASSHGTGEFF. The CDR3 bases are TGTGCCAGCAGTCATGGGACGGGTGAATTCTTT.

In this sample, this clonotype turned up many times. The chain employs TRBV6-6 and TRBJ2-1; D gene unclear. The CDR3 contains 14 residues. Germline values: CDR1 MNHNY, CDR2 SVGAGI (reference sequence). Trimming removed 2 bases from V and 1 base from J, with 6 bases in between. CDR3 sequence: CASSYGRSYNEQFF. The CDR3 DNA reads TGTGCCAGCAGTTACGGGCGGTCCTACAATGAGCAGTTCTTC.

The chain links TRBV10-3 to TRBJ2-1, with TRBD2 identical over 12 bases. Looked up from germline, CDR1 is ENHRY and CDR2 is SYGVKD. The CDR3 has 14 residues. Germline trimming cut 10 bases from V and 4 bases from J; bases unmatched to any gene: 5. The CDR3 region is CATLGTSGYNEQFF. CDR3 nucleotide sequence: TGTGCCACCCTAGGGACTAGCGGGTACAATGAGCAGTTCTTC.

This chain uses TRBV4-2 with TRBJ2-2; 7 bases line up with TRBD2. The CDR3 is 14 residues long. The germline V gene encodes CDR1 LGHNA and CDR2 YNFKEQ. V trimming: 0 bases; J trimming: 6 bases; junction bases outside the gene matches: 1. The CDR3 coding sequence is TGTGCCAGCAGCCAAGATACTAGCGCCGGGGAGCTGTTTTTT. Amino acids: CASSQDTSAGELFF.

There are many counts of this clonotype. Here the CDR3 DNA reads TGTGCCAGCAGTGAAGGCTACCCTAGCACAGATACGCAGTATTTT. Translating gives CASSEGYPSTDTQYF. The genes are TRBV2 and TRBJ2-3; D gene unclear. V was clipped by 1 base and J by 0 bases, with 8 bases between them. This CDR3 comprises 15 residues. Per the germline V gene, CDR1 is SNHLY and CDR2 is FYNNEI. The full variable domain, rest sourced from reference TRBV2 and TRBJ2-3, is EPEVTQTPSHQVTQMGQEVILRCVPISNHLYFYWYRQILGQKVEFLVSFYNNEISEKSEIFDDQFSVERPDGSNFTLKIRSTKLEDSAMYFCASSEGYPSTDTQYFGPGTRLTVL.

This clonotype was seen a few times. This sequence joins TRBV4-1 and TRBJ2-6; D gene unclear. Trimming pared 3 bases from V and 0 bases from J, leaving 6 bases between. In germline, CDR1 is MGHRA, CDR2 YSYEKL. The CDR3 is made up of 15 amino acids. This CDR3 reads CASSHYYSGANVLTF. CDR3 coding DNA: TGCGCCAGCAGCCATTACTACTCTGGGGCCAACGTCCTGACTTTC.

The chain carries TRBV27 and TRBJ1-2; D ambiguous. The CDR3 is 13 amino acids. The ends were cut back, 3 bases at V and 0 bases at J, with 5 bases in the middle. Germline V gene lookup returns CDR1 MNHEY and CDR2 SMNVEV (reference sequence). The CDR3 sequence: CASSFNPNYGYTF. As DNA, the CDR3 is TGTGCCAGCAGTTTTAATCCTAACTATGGCTACACCTTC.

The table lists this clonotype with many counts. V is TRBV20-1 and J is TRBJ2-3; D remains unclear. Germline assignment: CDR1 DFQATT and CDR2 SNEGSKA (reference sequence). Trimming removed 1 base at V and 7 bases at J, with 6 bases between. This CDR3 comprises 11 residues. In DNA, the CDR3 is TGCAGTGCTAGAGCCCCTCATACGCAGTATTTT. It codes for CSARAPHTQYF.

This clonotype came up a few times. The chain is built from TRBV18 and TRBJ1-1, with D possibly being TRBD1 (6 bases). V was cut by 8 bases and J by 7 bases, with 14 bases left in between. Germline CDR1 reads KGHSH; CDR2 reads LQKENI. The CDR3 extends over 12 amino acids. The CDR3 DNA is TGTGCCAGCCCACGCGGGGGGCGTGAAGCTTTCTTT. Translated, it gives CASPRGGREAFF. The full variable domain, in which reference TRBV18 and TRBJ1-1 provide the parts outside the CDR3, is NAGVMQNPRHLVRRRGQEARLRCSPMKGHSHVYWYRQLPEEGLKFMVYLQKENIIDESGMPKERFSAEFPKEGPSILRIQQVVRGDSAAYFCASPRGGREAFFGQGTRLTVV.

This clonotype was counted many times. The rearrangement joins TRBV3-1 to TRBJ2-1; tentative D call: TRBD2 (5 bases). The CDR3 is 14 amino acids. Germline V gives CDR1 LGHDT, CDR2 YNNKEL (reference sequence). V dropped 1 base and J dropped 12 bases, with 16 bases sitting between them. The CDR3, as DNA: TGTGCCAGCAGCCAAGGTTCAGTAAGTACTAGGCAGTTCTTC. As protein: CASSQGSVSTRQFF.

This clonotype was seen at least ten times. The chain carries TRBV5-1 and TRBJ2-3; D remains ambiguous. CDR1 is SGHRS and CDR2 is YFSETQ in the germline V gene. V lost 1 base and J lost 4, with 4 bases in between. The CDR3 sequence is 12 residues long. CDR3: CASSLPADTQYF. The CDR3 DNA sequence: TGCGCCAGCAGCTTGCCCGCAGATACGCAGTATTTT. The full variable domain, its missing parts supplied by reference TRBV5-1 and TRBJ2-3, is KAGVTQTPRYLIKTRGQQVTLSCSPISGHRSVSWYQQTPGQGLQFLFEYFSETQRNKGNFPGRFSGRQFSNSRSEMNVSTLELGDSALYLCASSLPADTQYFGPGTRLTVL.

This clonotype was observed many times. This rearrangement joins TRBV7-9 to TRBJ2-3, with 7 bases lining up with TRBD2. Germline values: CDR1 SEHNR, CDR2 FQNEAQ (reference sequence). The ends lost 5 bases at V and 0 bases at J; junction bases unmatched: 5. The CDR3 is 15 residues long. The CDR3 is CASSQTSESTDTQYF. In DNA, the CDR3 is TGTGCCAGCAGCCAAACTAGCGAAAGCACAGATACGCAGTATTTT.

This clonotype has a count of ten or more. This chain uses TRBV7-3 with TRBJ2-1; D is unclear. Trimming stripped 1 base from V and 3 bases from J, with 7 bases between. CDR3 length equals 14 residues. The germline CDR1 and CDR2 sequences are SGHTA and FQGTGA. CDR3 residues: CASSLNLGYNEQFF. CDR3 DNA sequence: TGTGCCAGCAGCTTAAATCTCGGCTACAATGAGCAGTTCTTC.

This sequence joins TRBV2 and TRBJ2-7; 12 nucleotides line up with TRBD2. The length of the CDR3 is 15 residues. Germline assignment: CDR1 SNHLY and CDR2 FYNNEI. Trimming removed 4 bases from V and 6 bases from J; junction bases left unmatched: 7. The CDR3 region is CASSARLAGDGEQYF. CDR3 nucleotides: TGTGCCAGCAGTGCACGACTAGCGGGAGACGGCGAGCAGTACTTC.

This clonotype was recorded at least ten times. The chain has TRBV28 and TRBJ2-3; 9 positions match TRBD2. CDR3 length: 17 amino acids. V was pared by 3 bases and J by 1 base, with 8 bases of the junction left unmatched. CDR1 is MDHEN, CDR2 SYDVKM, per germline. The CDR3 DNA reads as TGTGCCAGCAGTTTCGGCGGGAGGGCCAAGGGCACAGATACGCAGTATTTT. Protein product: CASSFGGRAKGTDTQYF.